The entry that follows covers one TCR beta chain sequence. Trimming took off 0 bases at V and 3 bases at J, with 8 bases between the two ends. The CDR3 runs 15 residues. Per germline, CDR1 MNHEY and CDR2 SVGAGI. This entry is derived from a study of T cell changes during pregnancy in multiple sclerosis. Generated by immunoSEQ multiplex PCR, the TCRdb table keeps only in-frame clones and is missing some. The sample yields some 52,000 clones, approximately 92% seen once. The TCR comes from a female donor with multiple sclerosis, enrolled in a pregnancy study. The V gene is TRBV6-5, the J gene TRBJ1-4; no firm D call. The sequencing here drew on CD4+ T cells from peripheral blood mononuclear cells, taken in the third trimester of pregnancy. Here the CDR3 reads CASSYSSRSNEKLFF. CDR3 DNA sequence: TGTGCCAGCAGTTACTCAAGCAGGTCTAATGAAAAACTGTTTTTT.